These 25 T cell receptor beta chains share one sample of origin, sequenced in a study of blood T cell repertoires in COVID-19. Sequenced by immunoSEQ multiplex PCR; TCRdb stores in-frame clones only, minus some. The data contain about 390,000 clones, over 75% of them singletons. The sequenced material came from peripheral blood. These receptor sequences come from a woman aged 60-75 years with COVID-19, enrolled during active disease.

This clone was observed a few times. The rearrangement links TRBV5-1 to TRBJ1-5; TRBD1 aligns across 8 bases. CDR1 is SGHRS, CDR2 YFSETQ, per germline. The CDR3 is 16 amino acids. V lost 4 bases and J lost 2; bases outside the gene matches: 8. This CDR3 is CASSPNPGQGNQPQHF. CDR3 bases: TGCGCCAGCAGCCCCAACCCGGGACAGGGCAATCAGCCCCAGCATTTT.

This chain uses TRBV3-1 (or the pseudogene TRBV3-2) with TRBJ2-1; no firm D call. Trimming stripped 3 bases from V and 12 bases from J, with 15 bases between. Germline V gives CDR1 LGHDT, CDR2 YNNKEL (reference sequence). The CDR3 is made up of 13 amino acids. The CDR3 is CASSHRNVFVQFF. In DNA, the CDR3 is TGTGCCAGCAGCCATAGAAACGTCTTCGTGCAGTTCTTC.

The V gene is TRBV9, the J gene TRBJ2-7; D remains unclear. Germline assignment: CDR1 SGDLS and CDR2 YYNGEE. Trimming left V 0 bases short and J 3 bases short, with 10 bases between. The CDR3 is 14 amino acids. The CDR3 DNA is TGTGCCAGCAGCGTAGGGCCCCCCTTCTACGAGCAGTACTTC. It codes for CASSVGPPFYEQYF. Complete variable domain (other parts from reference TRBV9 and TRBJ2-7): DSGVTQTPKHLITATGQRVTLRCSPRSGDLSVYWYQQSLDQGLQFLIQYYNGEERAKGNILERFSAQQFPDLHSELNLSSLELGDSALYFCASSVGPPFYEQYFGPGTRLTVT.

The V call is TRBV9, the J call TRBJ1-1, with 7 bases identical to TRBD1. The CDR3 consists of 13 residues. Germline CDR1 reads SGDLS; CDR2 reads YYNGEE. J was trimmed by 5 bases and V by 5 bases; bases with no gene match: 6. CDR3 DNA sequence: TGTGCCAGCAGTAAGACAGGGTGGACTGAAGCTTTCTTT. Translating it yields CASSKTGWTEAFF.

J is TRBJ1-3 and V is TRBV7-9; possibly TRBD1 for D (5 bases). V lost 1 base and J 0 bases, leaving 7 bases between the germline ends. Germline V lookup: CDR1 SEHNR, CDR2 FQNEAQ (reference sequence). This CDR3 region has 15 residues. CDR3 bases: TGTGCCAGCAGCTTAGAGACAGTCTCTGGAAACACCATATATTTT. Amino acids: CASSLETVSGNTIYF. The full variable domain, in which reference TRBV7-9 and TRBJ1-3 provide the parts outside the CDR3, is DTGVSQNPRHKITKRGQNVTFRCDPISEHNRLYWYRQTLGQGPEFLTYFQNEAQLEKSRLLSDRFSAERPKGSFSTLEIQRTEQGDSAMYLCASSLETVSGNTIYFGEGSWLTVV.

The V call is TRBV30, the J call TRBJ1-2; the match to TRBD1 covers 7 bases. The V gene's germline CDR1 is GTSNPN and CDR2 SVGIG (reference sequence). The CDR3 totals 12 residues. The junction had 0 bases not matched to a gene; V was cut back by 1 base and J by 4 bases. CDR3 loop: CAWSEGAYGYTF. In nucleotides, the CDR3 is TGTGCCTGGAGTGAGGGGGCCTATGGCTACACCTTC.

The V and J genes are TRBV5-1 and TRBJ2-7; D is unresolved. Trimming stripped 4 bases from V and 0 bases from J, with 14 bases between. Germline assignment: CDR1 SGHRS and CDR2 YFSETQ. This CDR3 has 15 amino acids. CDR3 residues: CASSPRVGSSYEQYF. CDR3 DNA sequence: TGCGCCAGCAGCCCCCGGGTCGGGTCCTCCTACGAGCAGTACTTC.

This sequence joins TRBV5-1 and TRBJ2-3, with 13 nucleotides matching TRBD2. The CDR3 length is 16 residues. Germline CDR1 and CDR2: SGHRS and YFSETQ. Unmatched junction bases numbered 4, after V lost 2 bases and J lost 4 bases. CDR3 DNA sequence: TGCGCCAGCAGCTTTGGGACTAGCGGGGTGGCAGATACGCAGTATTTT. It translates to CASSFGTSGVADTQYF.

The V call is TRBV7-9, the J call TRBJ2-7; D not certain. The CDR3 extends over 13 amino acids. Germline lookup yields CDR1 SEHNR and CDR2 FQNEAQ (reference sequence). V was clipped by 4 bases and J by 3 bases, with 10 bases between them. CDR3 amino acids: CASSSTAVYEQYF. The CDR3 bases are TGTGCCAGCAGCTCTACGGCGGTCTACGAGCAGTACTTC.

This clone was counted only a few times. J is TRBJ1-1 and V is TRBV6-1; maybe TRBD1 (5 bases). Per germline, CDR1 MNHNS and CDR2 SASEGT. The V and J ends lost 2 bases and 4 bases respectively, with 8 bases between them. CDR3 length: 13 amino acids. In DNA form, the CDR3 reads TGTGCCAGCAGTGAATCAAGGGGCACTGAAGCTTTCTTT. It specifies CASSESRGTEAFF.

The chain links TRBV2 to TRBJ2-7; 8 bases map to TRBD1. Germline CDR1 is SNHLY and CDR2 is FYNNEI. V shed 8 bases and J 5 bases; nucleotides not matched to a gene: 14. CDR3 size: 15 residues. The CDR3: CASCPRTGTFNEQYF. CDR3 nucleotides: TGTGCCAGCTGCCCCCGGACAGGGACGTTCAACGAGCAGTACTTC.

CDR3 sequence: CASSIPGVETQYF. The CDR3 DNA reads TGTGCCAGTAGTATACCAGGGGTTGAGACCCAGTACTTC. The V and J genes are TRBV19 and TRBJ2-5; D is possibly TRBD1 (6 bases). Germline V gene sequence: CDR1 LNHDA, CDR2 SQIVND (reference sequence). V shed 2 bases and J shed 5 bases, with 9 bases lying between them. The CDR3 is made up of 13 amino acids.

The CDR3 sequence is CASSTRQGTHTEAFF. The CDR3 bases are TGCGCCAGCAGCACTCGACAGGGGACCCACACTGAAGCTTTCTTT. The chain has TRBV5-1 and TRBJ1-1, with TRBD1 matching over 8 bases. This CDR3 contains 15 residues. Germline lookup yields CDR1 SGHRS and CDR2 YFSETQ. J gave up 3 bases and V 4 bases, and 8 bases lay outside the gene matches.

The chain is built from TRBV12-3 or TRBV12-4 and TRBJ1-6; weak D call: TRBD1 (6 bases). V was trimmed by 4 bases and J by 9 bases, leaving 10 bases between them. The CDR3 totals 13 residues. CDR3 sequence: CASSSGRGSPLHF. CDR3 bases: TGTGCCAGCAGTTCCGGCAGGGGTTCACCCCTCCACTTT.

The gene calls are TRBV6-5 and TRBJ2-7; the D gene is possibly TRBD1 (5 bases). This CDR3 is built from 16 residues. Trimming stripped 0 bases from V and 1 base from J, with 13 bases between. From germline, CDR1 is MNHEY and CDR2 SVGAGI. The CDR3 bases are TGTGCCAGCAGTTACTCGCCGACAGCACCTTCCTACGAGCAGTACTTC. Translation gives CASSYSPTAPSYEQYF.

The CDR3 DNA reads as TGTGCCAGCAGCTCTAGCGAGAACACCGGGGAGCTGTTTTTT. Residues: CASSSSENTGELFF. The V and J genes are TRBV5-4 and TRBJ2-2; D may be TRBD2 (6 bases). Germline V lookup: CDR1 SGHNT, CDR2 YYREEE (reference sequence). Trimming pared 3 bases from V and 1 base from J, leaving 7 bases between. CDR3 length: 14 amino acids.

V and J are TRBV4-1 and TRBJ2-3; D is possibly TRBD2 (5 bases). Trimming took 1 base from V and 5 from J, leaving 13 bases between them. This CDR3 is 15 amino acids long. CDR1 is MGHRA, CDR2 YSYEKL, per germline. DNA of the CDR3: TGCGCCAGCAGCCAAGTACCCTTCAGCGGAGATACGCAGTATTTT. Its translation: CASSQVPFSGDTQYF.

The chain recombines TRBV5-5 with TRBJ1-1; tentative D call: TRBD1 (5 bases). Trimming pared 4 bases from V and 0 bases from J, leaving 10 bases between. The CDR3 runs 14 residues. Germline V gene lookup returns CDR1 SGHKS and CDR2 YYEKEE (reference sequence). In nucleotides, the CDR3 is TGTGCCAGCAGCCAGGGAATCATGAACACTGAAGCTTTCTTT. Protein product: CASSQGIMNTEAFF.

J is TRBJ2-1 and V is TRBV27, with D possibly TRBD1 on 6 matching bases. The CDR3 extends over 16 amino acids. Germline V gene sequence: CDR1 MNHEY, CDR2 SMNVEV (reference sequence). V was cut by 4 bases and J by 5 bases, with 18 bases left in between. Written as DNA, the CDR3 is TGTGCCAGCAGTTCTAGACAGGAAACACGGGACAATGAGCAGTTCTTC. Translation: CASSSRQETRDNEQFF.

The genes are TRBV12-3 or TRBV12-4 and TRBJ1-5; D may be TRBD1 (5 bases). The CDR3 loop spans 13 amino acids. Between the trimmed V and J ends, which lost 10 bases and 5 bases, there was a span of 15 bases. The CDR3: CATDRQSDQPQHF. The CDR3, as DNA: TGTGCCACCGACAGACAGTCAGATCAGCCCCAGCATTTT.

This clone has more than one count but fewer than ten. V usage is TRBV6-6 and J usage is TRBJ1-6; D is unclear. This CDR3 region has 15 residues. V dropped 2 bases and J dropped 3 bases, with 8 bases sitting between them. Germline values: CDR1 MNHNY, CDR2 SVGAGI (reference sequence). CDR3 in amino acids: CASSYPTDYNSPLHF. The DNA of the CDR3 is TGTGCCAGCAGTTACCCCACAGACTATAATTCACCCCTCCACTTT.

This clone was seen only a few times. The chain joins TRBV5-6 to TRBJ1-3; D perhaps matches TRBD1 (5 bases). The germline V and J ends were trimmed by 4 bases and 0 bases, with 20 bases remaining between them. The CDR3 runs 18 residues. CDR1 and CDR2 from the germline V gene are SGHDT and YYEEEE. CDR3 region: CASSLYRDYLLSGNTIYF. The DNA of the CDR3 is TGTGCCAGCAGCCTTTACCGGGACTACTTACTCTCTGGAAACACCATATATTTT.

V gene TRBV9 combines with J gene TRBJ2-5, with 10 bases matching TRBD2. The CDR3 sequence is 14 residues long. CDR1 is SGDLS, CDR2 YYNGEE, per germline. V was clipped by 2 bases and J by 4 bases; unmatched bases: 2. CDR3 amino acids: CASSVSGGLETQYF. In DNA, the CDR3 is TGTGCCAGCAGCGTTAGCGGGGGGTTAGAGACCCAGTACTTC. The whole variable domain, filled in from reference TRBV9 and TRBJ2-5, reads DSGVTQTPKHLITATGQRVTLRCSPRSGDLSVYWYQQSLDQGLQFLIQYYNGEERAKGNILERFSAQQFPDLHSELNLSSLELGDSALYFCASSVSGGLETQYFGPGTRLLVL.

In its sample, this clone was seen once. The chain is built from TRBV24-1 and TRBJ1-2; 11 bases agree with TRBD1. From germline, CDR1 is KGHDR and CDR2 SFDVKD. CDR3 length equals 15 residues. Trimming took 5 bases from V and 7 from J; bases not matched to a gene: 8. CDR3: CATSASGTGGSGYTF. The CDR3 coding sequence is TGTGCCACCAGTGCCTCGGGGACAGGGGGTTCTGGCTACACCTTC.

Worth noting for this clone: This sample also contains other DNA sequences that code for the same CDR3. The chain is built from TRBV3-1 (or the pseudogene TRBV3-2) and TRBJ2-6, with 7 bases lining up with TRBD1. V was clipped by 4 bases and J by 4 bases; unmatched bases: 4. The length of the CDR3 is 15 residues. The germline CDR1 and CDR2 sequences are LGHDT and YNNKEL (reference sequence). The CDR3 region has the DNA TGTGCCAGCAGCCGACAGGGTTCAGGGGCCAACGTCCTGACTTTC. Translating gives CASSRQGSGANVLTF.